The 27 T cell receptor beta chains reported below all come from one sample, sequenced in a study of beta chain features in type 1 diabetes. Sequenced material consisted of expressed TCRB transcripts (all of the isolated RNA was reverse transcribed). Repertoires were generated with immunoSEQ multiplex PCR, while TCRdb's copy carries only in-frame clones and drops some. The table lists more than 350,000 clones, over 9.5% of them singletons. Sequencing was performed on naive CD4+ T cells from blood. The receptor source for this set is a woman between 18 and 29 years old in good health.

The CDR3 coding sequence is TGTGCCAGCAGCCAAGAGGCGAGGCTAGCTGGGCACGAGCAGTACTTC. Amino acid sequence: CASSQEARLAGHEQYF. The V and J genes are TRBV14 and TRBJ2-7, with a possible D match to TRBD2 (5 bases). The V and J ends lost 0 bases and 5 bases respectively, with 17 bases between them. CDR1 and CDR2 (germline): SGHDN, FVKESK. CDR3 length equals 16 residues.

This chain connects TRBV14 to TRBJ2-7, with TRBD2 as a possible D gene (6 bases). Germline CDR1 reads SGHDN; CDR2 reads FVKESK. The CDR3 covers 13 residues. Trimming stripped 1 base from V and 6 bases from J, with 10 bases between. The CDR3 coding sequence is TGTGCCAGCAGCCAAGCGGGGGTTCCCGAGCAGTACTTC. Protein product: CASSQAGVPEQYF.

This clone was detected a few times. This chain connects TRBV5-8 to TRBJ1-1; D is ambiguous. CDR3 size: 13 residues. The germline V gene encodes CDR1 SGHTS and CDR2 YDEGEE. Trimming shortened V by 2 bases and J by 1 base, and 6 bases separated the two germline ends. CDR3 sequence reads: CASSFQRNTEAFF. CDR3 DNA: TGTGCCAGCAGCTTTCAGAGGAACACTGAAGCTTTCTTT. Based on the CDR3 plus reference TRBV5-8 and TRBJ1-1, the full variable domain is EAGVTQSPTHLIKTRGQQATLRCSPISGHTSVYWYQQALGLGLQFLLWYDEGEERNRGNFPPRFSGRQFPNYSSELNVNALELEDSALYLCASSFQRNTEAFFGQGTRLTVV.

The genes are TRBV7-2 and TRBJ2-3; no clear D. The V end was cut by 7 bases, the J end by 3 bases, with 20 bases between. The CDR3 runs to 16 residues. Germline V gene sequence: CDR1 SGHTA, CDR2 FQGNSA. The CDR3 coding sequence is TGTGCCAGCACCCGATCGGTAGGGCAAACTACAGATACGCAGTATTTT. It encodes CASTRSVGQTTDTQYF.

The chain links TRBV6-5 to TRBJ2-1; 8 nucleotides match TRBD2. Germline V CDR1 and CDR2: MNHEY, SVGAGI. CDR3 length equals 15 residues. J was trimmed by 4 bases and V by 2 bases; bases with no gene match: 4. The CDR3 spells CASSYGLAAYNEQFF. The DNA of the CDR3 is TGTGCCAGCAGTTACGGACTAGCAGCATACAATGAGCAGTTCTTC.

V is TRBV18 and J is TRBJ1-5, with 7 nucleotides matching TRBD1. V gave up 4 bases and J gave up 0 bases; unmatched junction bases: 9. CDR1 is KGHSH and CDR2 is LQKENI in the germline V gene. The length of the CDR3 is 17 residues. Here the CDR3 DNA reads TGTGCCAGCTCACAACGTACAGGGGCCCATAGCAATCAGCCCCAGCATTTT. This gives the protein CASSQRTGAHSNQPQHF.

This clone was seen a handful of times. The rearrangement joins TRBV7-2 to TRBJ2-1; D may match TRBD1 or TRBD2 (5 bases each). Looked up from germline, CDR1 is SGHTA and CDR2 is FQGNSA. This CDR3 region has 16 residues. Trimming pared 5 bases from V and 6 bases from J, leaving 20 bases between. The DNA for the CDR3 is TGTGCCAGCAGCCTCTTTCGGGACCGCACTGTCAATGAGCAGTTCTTC. It specifies CASSLFRDRTVNEQFF.

The chain has TRBV7-8 and TRBJ2-2, with D maybe TRBD1 (5 bases). The CDR3 contains 13 residues. Germline V gene lookup returns CDR1 SGHVS and CDR2 FQNEAQ. Trimming removed 7 bases at V and 6 bases at J, with 12 bases between. The CDR3 here is CASNPRGPGELFF. The CDR3 bases are TGTGCCAGCAACCCAAGGGGTCCCGGGGAGCTGTTTTTT.

This clone has a handful of counts. Written as DNA, the CDR3 is TGTGCCAGCAGCCAGGGACTAGCGGTGTACAATGAGCAGTTCTTC. The encoded protein is CASSQGLAVYNEQFF. The chain joins TRBV7-2 to TRBJ2-1, with 11 bases aligning to TRBD2. The ends lost 5 bases at V and 4 bases at J; junction bases unmatched: 4. This CDR3 contains 15 residues. Germline lookup yields CDR1 SGHTA and CDR2 FQGNSA.

This chain links TRBV7-2 with TRBJ2-1, with 8 bases lining up with TRBD2. Germline V gene data show CDR1 as SGHTA and CDR2 as FQGNSA. CDR3 length equals 14 residues. J lost 6 bases, V lost 1 base, and 2 bases had no gene match. In nucleotides, the CDR3 is TGTGCCAGCAGCTTAGAAGCGGGGGTCAATGAGCAGTTCTTC. Protein: CASSLEAGVNEQFF. Full variable domain (missing parts from reference TRBV7-2 and TRBJ2-1): GAGVSQSPSNKVTEKGKDVELRCDPISGHTALYWYRQSLGQGLEFLIYFQGNSAPDKSGLPSDRFSAERTGGSVSTLTIQRTQQEDSAVYLCASSLEAGVNEQFFGPGTRLTVL.

The rearrangement uses TRBV7-2 and TRBJ2-7; D unclear. The CDR3 totals 16 residues. Germline-derived CDR1 and CDR2 are SGHTA and FQGNSA. With 5 bases removed from V and 6 bases from J, the gap between germline ends came to 23 bases. The CDR3 sequence is CASSPRPSNYYSEQYV. The CDR3 DNA sequence: TGTGCCAGCAGCCCCCGGCCGAGCAACTACTACAGCGAGCAGTACGTC.

The chain has TRBV7-9 and TRBJ1-2; 8 bases are shared with TRBD1. Germline CDR1 and CDR2: SEHNR and FQNEAQ (reference sequence). V was pared by 2 bases and J by 6 bases, with 5 bases of the junction left unmatched. CDR3 length: 14 amino acids. This CDR3 is CASSLMDRANGYTF. The CDR3 DNA sequence: TGTGCCAGCAGCTTAATGGACAGGGCGAATGGCTACACCTTC.

The rearrangement links TRBV6-1 to TRBJ2-2, with TRBD2 matching over 8 bases. Germline V gene data show CDR1 as MNHNS and CDR2 as SASEGT. The CDR3 covers 15 residues. V shed 7 bases and J 4 bases; nucleotides not matched to a gene: 8. CDR3 amino acids: CASKVTSEITGELFF. In DNA, the CDR3 is TGTGCCAGCAAGGTGACTAGCGAGATCACCGGGGAGCTGTTTTTT.

This clone was observed a few times. The chain uses TRBV4-3 and TRBJ2-5, with a weak D call TRBD1 (6 bases). The CDR3 consists of 15 residues. Germline V CDR1 and CDR2: LGHNA, YSLEER. Trimming cost V 1 base and J 4 bases, with 13 bases left between them. The CDR3 region is CASSQVAGRGETQYF. The CDR3 DNA sequence: TGCGCCAGCAGCCAAGTAGCTGGCAGGGGAGAGACCCAGTACTTC.

This clone showed up just a few times. The chain employs TRBV18 and TRBJ1-2; D is possibly TRBD1 (5 bases). The V gene lost 2 bases and the J gene lost 0 bases, with 10 bases spanning the gap. This CDR3 is 15 amino acids long. Per the germline V gene, CDR1 is KGHSH and CDR2 is LQKENI. As DNA, the CDR3 is TGTGCCAGCTCACCAACGCAGGGAGCTAACTATGGCTACACCTTC. Its protein is CASSPTQGANYGYTF.

The rearrangement joins TRBV7-2 to TRBJ1-5; possibly TRBD1 for D (5 bases). V lost 2 bases and J 2 bases, leaving 10 bases between the germline ends. From germline, CDR1 is SGHTA and CDR2 FQGNSA. This CDR3 has 15 residues. The DNA for the CDR3 is TGTGCCAGCAGCTTATCGGGGCTTCGCAATCAGCCCCAGCATTTT. Protein: CASSLSGLRNQPQHF.

In this sample, this clone turned up a few times. The rearrangement uses TRBV19 and TRBJ2-7; 9 bases line up with TRBD1. From germline, CDR1 is LNHDA and CDR2 SQIVND (reference sequence). V trimming: 9 bases; J trimming: 3 bases; junction bases outside the gene matches: 12. The CDR3 covers 15 residues. CDR3 bases: TGTGCCAGCGCCCCGGGACAGGGAATTGGCTACGAGCAGTACTTC. Amino acid sequence: CASAPGQGIGYEQYF.

The chain is built from TRBV29-1 and TRBJ2-5; perhaps TRBD2 as D (5 bases). Trimming removed 6 bases at V and 6 bases at J, with 14 bases between. This CDR3 comprises 12 residues. Germline CDR1 is SQVTM and CDR2 is ANQGSEA. CDR3 loop: CSVDSGVKTQYF. The CDR3 DNA sequence: TGCAGCGTGGATTCCGGGGTGAAGACCCAGTACTTC.

The chain couples TRBV29-1 to TRBJ2-4, with D possibly being TRBD2 (5 bases). Germline loops: CDR1 SQVTM, CDR2 ANQGSEA. This CDR3 comprises 14 residues. V gave up 4 bases and J gave up 4 bases, with 14 bases separating them. CDR3 bases: TGCAGCGTTGGGGTGCCCGAGCGGAAAAACATTCAGTACTTC. Translated, it gives CSVGVPERKNIQYF.

There are a few counts of this clone. V is TRBV7-2 and J is TRBJ1-6, with D possibly being TRBD1 (5 bases). This CDR3 is 15 amino acids long. Germline V CDR1 and CDR2: SGHTA, FQGNSA. The ends were cut back, 4 bases at V and 12 bases at J, with 19 bases in the middle. The CDR3 DNA sequence: TGTGCCAGCAGCTCAACGCCCGGGACGGGACTACCCCTCCACTTT. Its protein is CASSSTPGTGLPLHF.

This clone was seen a handful of times. V is TRBV18 and J is TRBJ1-1; D uncertain. The CDR3 runs 13 residues. Trimming cost V 2 bases and J 1 base, with 5 bases left between them. CDR1 is KGHSH, CDR2 LQKENI, per germline. The CDR3, as DNA: TGTGCCAGCTCACCAAAGAAGAACACTGAAGCTTTCTTT. Encoded protein: CASSPKKNTEAFF. Using reference TRBV18 and TRBJ1-1 for the parts outside the CDR3, the full variable domain is NAGVMQNPRHLVRRRGQEARLRCSPMKGHSHVYWYRQLPEEGLKFMVYLQKENIIDESGMPKERFSAEFPKEGPSILRIQQVVRGDSAAYFCASSPKKNTEAFFGQGTRLTVV.

The chain recombines TRBV5-6 with TRBJ1-1; 8 bases match TRBD1. CDR1 and CDR2 (germline): SGHDT, YYEEEE. V trimming: 1 base; J trimming: 1 base; junction bases outside the gene matches: 3. This CDR3 spans 15 amino acids. CDR3 bases: TGTGCCAGCAGCTTGACCGGGACAGGGAACACTGAAGCTTTCTTT. This gives the protein CASSLTGTGNTEAFF.

The V and J genes are TRBV5-1 and TRBJ2-2; weak D call: TRBD1 (5 bases). The CDR3 length is 15 residues. In germline, CDR1 is SGHRS, CDR2 YFSETQ. Trimming took off 0 bases at V and 5 bases at J, with 11 bases between the two ends. The DNA of the CDR3 is TGCGCCAGCAGCTTGGCTGCAGGGTCGACCGGGGAGCTGTTTTTT. Translating gives CASSLAAGSTGELFF.

This clone occurred a few times. This chain links TRBV6-5 with TRBJ1-2; no firm D call. The CDR3 sequence is 12 residues long. The V and J ends lost 2 bases and 9 bases respectively, with 10 bases between them. Germline CDR1 is MNHEY and CDR2 is SVGAGI. This chain's CDR3 is CASSYQALSYTF. The CDR3 nucleotides read TGTGCCAGCAGTTACCAGGCGTTGAGCTACACCTTC.

There are a few counts of this clone. This chain joins TRBV10-3 and TRBJ1-1; D gene uncertain. The germline gives CDR1 ENHRY, CDR2 SYGVKD. Between the trimmed V and J ends, which lost 0 bases and 4 bases, there was a span of 12 bases. This CDR3 region has 15 residues. In nucleotides, the CDR3 is TGTGCCATCAGTGAGTCGGGCCCAGGAGTCACTGAAGCTTTCTTT. Amino acids: CAISESGPGVTEAFF.

This clone was picked up a small number of times. The chain employs TRBV7-9 and TRBJ1-4; 10 bases agree with TRBD1. V was clipped by 8 bases and J by 5 bases; unmatched bases: 2. CDR1 SEHNR and CDR2 FQNEAQ come from the germline V gene (reference sequence). The CDR3 sequence is 13 residues long. The CDR3 reads CASADRGNEKLFF. The DNA for the CDR3 is TGTGCCAGCGCGGACAGGGGGAATGAAAAACTGTTTTTT.

The CDR3, as DNA: TGTGCCAGCAGCTTCAGGGCTGGGGAGACCCAGTACTTC. Its translation: CASSFRAGETQYF. The chain has TRBV7-2 and TRBJ2-5, with a weak D call TRBD1 (5 bases). The CDR3 totals 13 residues. Trimming stripped 3 bases from V and 5 bases from J, with 10 bases between. Germline CDR1 is SGHTA and CDR2 is FQGNSA. Full variable domain (missing parts from reference TRBV7-2 and TRBJ2-5): GAGVSQSPSNKVTEKGKDVELRCDPISGHTALYWYRQSLGQGLEFLIYFQGNSAPDKSGLPSDRFSAERTGGSVSTLTIQRTQQEDSAVYLCASSFRAGETQYFGPGTRLLVL.